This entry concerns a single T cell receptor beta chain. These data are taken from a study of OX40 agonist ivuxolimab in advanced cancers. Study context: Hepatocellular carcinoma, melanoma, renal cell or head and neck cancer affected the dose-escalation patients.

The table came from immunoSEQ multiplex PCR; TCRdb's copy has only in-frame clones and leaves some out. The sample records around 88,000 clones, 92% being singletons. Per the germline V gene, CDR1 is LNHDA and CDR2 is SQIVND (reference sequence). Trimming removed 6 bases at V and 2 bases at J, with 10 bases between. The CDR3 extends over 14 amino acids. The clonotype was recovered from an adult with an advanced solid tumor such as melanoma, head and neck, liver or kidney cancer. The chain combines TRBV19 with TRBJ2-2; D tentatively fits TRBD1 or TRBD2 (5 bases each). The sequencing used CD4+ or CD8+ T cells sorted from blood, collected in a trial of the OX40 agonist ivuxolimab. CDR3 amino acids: CASRGRFNTGELFF. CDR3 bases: TGTGCCAGTAGGGGACGGTTCAACACCGGGGAGCTGTTTTTT.